These 5 T cell receptor beta chains originate from one sample sequenced in a study of OX40 agonist ivuxolimab in advanced cancers. Measured with immunoSEQ multiplex PCR; TCRdb has only the in-frame clones, and not every one. The sample records roughly 82,000 clones, less than 90% being singletons. Material: CD4+ or CD8+ T cells sorted from blood, obtained in a trial of the OX40 agonist ivuxolimab. The source of these receptors is an adult with an advanced solid tumor such as melanoma, head and neck, liver or kidney cancer.

The chain links TRBV21-1 to TRBJ1-2; the table's D call of TRBD1 was not tested on the DNA. TRBV21-1 is classified as a pseudogene. The length of the CDR3 is 14 residues. The CDR3 region is CASRYPGGTYGYTF. CDR3 bases: TGTGCCAGCAGGTATCCAGGGGGTACCTATGGCTACACCTTC.

This chain connects TRBV12-5 to TRBJ2-7, with 7 bases aligning to TRBD1. J gave up 3 bases and V 5 bases, and 4 bases lay outside the gene matches. CDR3 length: 13 residues. Germline V gene data show CDR1 as LGHNT and CDR2 as FRNRAP. The CDR3 protein is CASGTGTVYEQYF. Here the CDR3 DNA reads TGTGCTAGTGGTACAGGGACAGTCTACGAGCAGTACTTC.

The rearrangement joins TRBV6-1 to TRBJ2-3; a possible D gene is TRBD2 (6 bases). V dropped 8 bases and J dropped 3 bases, with 15 bases sitting between them. The CDR3 totals 14 residues. Germline V CDR1 and CDR2: MNHNS, SASEGT. CDR3 bases: TGTGCCAGCCCCCGTGGAGGGGTAACAGATACGCAGTATTTT. Protein product: CASPRGGVTDTQYF.

The sample holds one count of this clone. V gene TRBV7-6 combines with J gene TRBJ2-3; tentatively, D is TRBD1 (5 bases). The germline gives CDR1 SGHVS, CDR2 FNYEAQ. The V and J ends lost 2 bases and 2 bases respectively, with 11 bases between them. The CDR3 length is 15 residues. CDR3 sequence (DNA): TGTGCCAGCAGCTTACTTGGACAAAACACAGATACGCAGTATTTT. It translates to CASSLLGQNTDTQYF.

In its sample, this clone was seen a few times. The rearrangement joins TRBV19 to TRBJ2-5; TRBD2 matches 8 bases. In germline, CDR1 is LNHDA, CDR2 SQIVND (reference sequence). CDR3 length: 15 amino acids. Unmatched junction bases numbered 8, after V lost 4 bases and J lost 4 bases. This CDR3 is CASSKGLAGRETQYF. CDR3 in DNA: TGTGCCAGTAGTAAAGGACTAGCCGGTCGAGAGACCCAGTACTTC.